The present T cell receptor beta chain was sequenced within a study of T cell repertoires in cytomegalovirus infection. Study results and caveats: HLA-C-restricted CMV clonotypes gave the most frequent clonotype in two of eight donors. Cumulative frequency (of public TCR beta family members) identified carriers of CMV plus the relevant HLA.

Each CDR3 protein is one row after TCRdb ran MiXCR on the reads. The data contain hundreds of thousands of distinct CDR3 sequences, around a third of them singletons. A single count supports this clonotype. Antigen specificity is unknown. The CDR3 runs 16 residues. V was clipped by 0 bases and J by 1 base; unmatched bases: 2. CDR1 and CDR2 (germline): SEHNR, FQNEAQ (reference sequence). This chain joins TRBV7-9 and TRBJ2-1, with 8 bases that match TRBD2. The source material was cultured PBMCs, sampled from culture after CMV antigen stimulation. The TCR originated in a human donor in good health (CMV status not recorded). Some clones in this sample may be carry-over from other donors' samples. The CDR3 protein is CASSLAGTRSYNEQFF. For the CDR3, the DNA is TGTGCCAGCAGCTTAGCTGGGACTAGGTCCTACAATGAGCAGTTCTTC.